Below are 19 T cell receptor beta chains sequenced from a single sample in a study of coeliac disease. Sequencing used immunoSEQ multiplex PCR; TCRdb keeps in-frame clones, though not all of them. This sample has approximately 3,100 clones, with approximately 75% found just once. Material: lymphocytes from the gut lamina propria. These receptors came from a man aged 80 or over without celiac disease.

The chain uses TRBV6-6 and TRBJ1-2, with 9 bases lining up with TRBD1. CDR1 MNHNY and CDR2 SVGAGI come from the germline V gene (reference sequence). V gave up 8 bases and J gave up 8 bases; unmatched junction bases: 12. The length of the CDR3 is 14 residues. Here the CDR3 reads CASATRQGDRGYTF. CDR3 in DNA: TGTGCCAGCGCGACCCGACAGGGGGACAGGGGCTACACCTTC.

This clone has only one observation. CDR3 region: CASSLASRGAEAFF. CDR3 coding DNA: TGTGCCAGCAGCTTGGCTAGCAGGGGTGCTGAAGCTTTCTTT. This chain uses TRBV5-4 with TRBJ1-1, with D maybe TRBD1 (6 bases). This CDR3 spans 14 amino acids. The V and J ends lost 0 bases and 6 bases respectively, with 12 bases between them. CDR1 is SGHNT, CDR2 YYREEE, per germline (reference sequence).

In its sample, this clone was seen once. V usage is TRBV25-1 and J usage is TRBJ2-6; a weak D match, TRBD1 (5 bases). V lost 3 bases to trimming and J lost 4 bases, with 10 bases between them. The germline gives CDR1 MGHDK, CDR2 SYGVNS. The CDR3 is 15 residues long. CDR3 in amino acids: CASSDPGAGANVLTF. The CDR3 nucleotides are TGTGCCAGCAGTGACCCTGGGGCCGGGGCCAACGTCCTGACTTTC.

This sequence joins TRBV28 and TRBJ1-1; TRBD1 matches 9 bases. Germline assignment: CDR1 MDHEN and CDR2 SYDVKM. The CDR3 covers 16 residues. The V segment lost 5 bases and the J segment 1 base; nucleotides outside the gene matches: 8. This CDR3 is CASSITGGRANTEAFF. The CDR3 nucleotides read TGTGCCAGCAGTATAACAGGGGGCCGGGCGAACACTGAAGCTTTCTTT. Complete variable domain (other parts from reference TRBV28 and TRBJ1-1): DVKVTQSSRYLVKRTGEKVFLECVQDMDHENMFWYRQDPGLGLRLIYFSYDVKMKEKGDIPEGYSVSREKKERFSLILESASTNQTSMYLCASSITGGRANTEAFFGQGTRLTVV.

The CDR3 is CASSTGREAFF. The DNA of the CDR3 is TGTGCCAGCAGCACGGGAAGAGAAGCTTTCTTT. The genes are TRBV27 and TRBJ1-1; the D is unclear. In germline, CDR1 is MNHEY, CDR2 SMNVEV (reference sequence). With 6 bases removed from V and 8 bases from J, the gap between germline ends came to 10 bases. The CDR3 is 11 amino acids.

The rearrangement uses TRBV19 and TRBJ1-6, with 8 bases lining up with TRBD1. J gave up 14 bases and V 4 bases, and 13 bases lay outside the gene matches. Germline V CDR1 and CDR2: LNHDA, SQIVND (reference sequence). The CDR3 has 15 residues. This CDR3 reads CASSTGGTGLPALHF. The CDR3, as DNA: TGTGCCAGTAGTACCGGGGGGACAGGCCTTCCGGCCCTCCACTTT. Full variable domain (remainder filled in from reference TRBV19 and TRBJ1-6): DGGITQSPKYLFRKEGQNVTLSCEQNLNHDAMYWYRQDPGQGLRLIYYSQIVNDFQKGDIAEGYSVSREKKESFPLTVTSAQKNPTAFYLCASSTGGTGLPALHFGNGTRLTVT.

Written as DNA, the CDR3 is TGTGCCAGCAGCCCAGGACTTACCGCGAACACCGGGGAGCTGTTTTTT. This codes for CASSPGLTANTGELFF. The genes are TRBV7-9 and TRBJ2-2; a weak D match, TRBD2 (5 bases). This CDR3 is built from 16 residues. In germline, CDR1 is SEHNR, CDR2 FQNEAQ (reference sequence). V was cut by 5 bases and J by 0 bases, with 13 bases left in between.

This clone showed up just a few times. This chain connects TRBV7-2 to TRBJ2-3, with 7 bases lining up with TRBD2. With V trimmed by 5 bases and J by 0 bases, 5 bases remained unmatched. In germline, CDR1 is SGHTA, CDR2 FQGNSA. The CDR3 is made up of 15 amino acids. In nucleotides, the CDR3 is TGTGCCAGCAGCCCCGGGGGGTCTAGCACAGATACGCAGTATTTT. Its translation: CASSPGGSSTDTQYF.

The J gene is TRBJ1-1, the V gene TRBV6-1; no reliable D call. Trimming took 5 bases from V and 0 from J, leaving 7 bases between them. Germline V CDR1 and CDR2: MNHNS, SASEGT. The CDR3 is made up of 13 amino acids. CDR3 bases: TGTGCCAGCAGTACACAGATGAACACTGAAGCTTTCTTT. It encodes CASSTQMNTEAFF.

There are a few counts of this clone. V and J are TRBV2 and TRBJ2-5, with D perhaps TRBD2 (6 bases). The germline V gene has CDR1 SNHLY and CDR2 FYNNEI. V lost 4 bases to trimming and J lost 5 bases, with 14 bases between them. The CDR3 has 14 amino acids. CDR3 sequence reads: CASSGTISGETQYF. CDR3 coding DNA: TGTGCCAGCAGTGGGACTATCTCCGGGGAGACCCAGTACTTC.

The chain couples TRBV7-2 to TRBJ1-4; no reliable D call. This CDR3 region has 16 residues. Trimming removed 2 bases from V and 7 bases from J, with 17 bases in between. Per germline, CDR1 SGHTA and CDR2 FQGNSA. CDR3 nucleotide sequence: TGTGCCAGCAGCTTAAGCCCGGGGAATCGGGTTGAAAAACTGTTTTTT. Its translation is CASSLSPGNRVEKLFF.

V and J are TRBV5-6 and TRBJ2-5; 10 bases align to TRBD2. CDR1 and CDR2 (germline): SGHDT, YYEEEE. V dropped 4 bases and J dropped 4; count of bases not matched to a gene: 7. The length of the CDR3 is 15 residues. The CDR3 nucleotides are TGTGCCAGCAGCACCCAGCGGGGGGGCACAGAGACCCAGTACTTC. It specifies CASSTQRGGTETQYF.

This rearrangement joins TRBV2 to TRBJ2-5; D might be TRBD2 (6 bases). Trimming left V 7 bases short and J 1 base short, with 10 bases between. Germline values: CDR1 SNHLY, CDR2 FYNNEI. The CDR3 consists of 13 residues. CDR3 DNA: TGTGCCAGCATGAGCGGGCCCCAAGAGACCCAGTACTTC. Translation: CASMSGPQETQYF.

The gene calls are TRBV5-4 and TRBJ2-7; D might be TRBD2 (6 bases). Between the trimmed V and J ends, which lost 0 bases and 6 bases, there was a span of 13 bases. The CDR3 is 14 amino acids. Germline V gene lookup returns CDR1 SGHNT and CDR2 YYREEE (reference sequence). Here the CDR3 reads CASSLGRREGEQYF. The CDR3 bases are TGTGCCAGCAGCTTGGGACGGAGGGAAGGCGAGCAGTACTTC.

The V call is TRBV5-3, the J call TRBJ2-1, with 7 nucleotides matching TRBD2. TRBV5-3 is an ORF; its function is uncertain. V was clipped by 8 bases and J by 8 bases; unmatched bases: 16. The CDR3 runs 15 residues. The CDR3: CASEARAGPGDEQFF. CDR3 sequence (DNA): TGTGCCAGTGAAGCGCGAGCGGGGCCTGGTGATGAGCAGTTCTTC.

The chain uses TRBV4-1 and TRBJ1-3; possible D gene TRBD1, 5 bases. The CDR3 consists of 16 residues. Germline lookup yields CDR1 MGHRA and CDR2 YSYEKL. The V end lost 2 bases, the J end lost 3 bases, and 14 bases lay between the germline ends. Here the CDR3 DNA reads TGCGCCAGCAGCCAAAGTTACCAGGGTAATGGAAACACCATATATTTT. Its protein product is CASSQSYQGNGNTIYF.

This clone was seen a few times. The V call is TRBV7-2, the J call TRBJ1-1; no clear D. V dropped 4 bases and J dropped 7 bases, with 10 bases sitting between them. The CDR3 contains 12 residues. Germline CDR1 is SGHTA and CDR2 is FQGNSA. The CDR3: CASSSYRSEAFF. The CDR3 DNA is TGTGCCAGCAGCTCTTACAGAAGTGAAGCTTTCTTT.

This chain uses TRBV11-2 with TRBJ2-1; maybe TRBD1 (6 bases). Trimming pared 5 bases from V and 0 bases from J, leaving 11 bases between. The germline V gene has CDR1 SGHAT and CDR2 FQNNGV. The CDR3 covers 15 residues. The CDR3 spells CASSPDRRSYNEQFF. CDR3 in DNA: TGTGCCAGCAGCCCCGACAGGCGCTCCTACAATGAGCAGTTCTTC.

CDR3 sequence: CASSPYQDSTEAFF. The CDR3 region has the DNA TGTGCCAGCTCACCGTATCAGGACTCAACTGAAGCTTTCTTT. V is TRBV18 and J is TRBJ1-1; D remains ambiguous. Trimming left V 3 bases short and J 5 bases short, with 13 bases between. Germline CDR1 and CDR2: KGHSH and LQKENI. The CDR3 is made up of 14 amino acids.